The 25 T cell receptor beta chains reported below all come from one sample, sequenced in a study of cytomegalovirus exposure and HLA in healthy donors. Vbeta (60) and Jbeta (13) primers were used in the PCR. TCRdb keeps only in-frame clones here, not all; method: immunoSEQ multiplex PCR. Among approximately 200,000 clones listed, about 81% were seen once. The sequenced sample was PBMCs. These receptors were obtained from a woman aged 18-29 years in good health and CMV-seropositive.

The chain employs TRBV5-1 and TRBJ2-3; 11 bases line up with TRBD1. The germline V gene encodes CDR1 SGHRS and CDR2 YFSETQ. The CDR3 extends over 15 amino acids. V was pared by 4 bases and J by 3 bases, with 4 bases of the junction left unmatched. The CDR3 bases are TGCGCCAGCAGCGCCGGGACAGGGGGAACAGATACGCAGTATTTT. The encoded protein is CASSAGTGGTDTQYF.

This rearrangement joins TRBV28 to TRBJ1-6; 12 bases line up with TRBD1. CDR3 length equals 16 residues. V trimming: 6 bases; J trimming: 4 bases; junction bases outside the gene matches: 4. The germline V gene encodes CDR1 MDHEN and CDR2 SYDVKM. The CDR3 sequence is CASRGQGALYNSPLHF. The DNA of the CDR3 is TGTGCCAGCAGGGGACAGGGGGCTTTGTATAATTCACCCCTCCACTTT.

The V gene is TRBV4-1, the J gene TRBJ1-2; D is unresolved. This CDR3 region has 15 residues. V lost 0 bases to trimming and J lost 5 bases, with 13 bases between them. The germline CDR1 and CDR2 sequences are MGHRA and YSYEKL. Here the CDR3 reads CASSQDQVAEYGYTF. The CDR3 nucleotides are TGCGCCAGCAGCCAAGATCAAGTTGCGGAGTATGGCTACACCTTC.

This chain links TRBV6-1 with TRBJ2-5, with TRBD1 identical over 7 bases. With 3 bases clipped from V and 4 bases from J, the junction kept 2 bases outside the gene matches. The length of the CDR3 is 13 residues. Germline V gene lookup returns CDR1 MNHNS and CDR2 SASEGT. The CDR3 here is CASSDRGRETQYF. The DNA of the CDR3 is TGTGCCAGCAGTGATAGGGGGCGAGAGACCCAGTACTTC.

The rearrangement uses TRBV6-5 and TRBJ2-3, with D uncertain. Trimming cost V 2 bases and J 0 bases, with 3 bases left between them. CDR3 length: 13 residues. CDR1 is MNHEY and CDR2 is SVGAGI in the germline V gene. In DNA, the CDR3 is TGTGCCAGCAGTTACCCTAGCACAGATACGCAGTATTTT. It is translated as CASSYPSTDTQYF.

This clone has only a few counts. J is TRBJ2-5 and V is TRBV5-1, with 9 bases that match TRBD2. The ends lost 0 bases at V and 5 bases at J; junction bases unmatched: 8. Germline CDR1 is SGHRS and CDR2 is YFSETQ. The CDR3 is 16 residues long. The CDR3 loop reads CASSLVFAGGPETQYF. The CDR3 DNA reads as TGCGCCAGCAGCTTGGTGTTCGCGGGGGGGCCGGAGACCCAGTACTTC.

In DNA form, the CDR3 reads TGTGCCAGCAGTTTCCAGGGGGGTTTACGGACTGAAGCTTTCTTT. This gives the protein CASSFQGGLRTEAFF. This chain connects TRBV28 to TRBJ1-1; 7 nucleotides agree with TRBD1. The CDR3 runs 15 residues. Germline V gene data show CDR1 as MDHEN and CDR2 as SYDVKM. J lost 5 bases, V lost 3 bases, and 9 bases had no gene match.

This clone is a singleton in its sample. The chain employs TRBV7-6 and TRBJ2-5; D gene uncertain. This CDR3 region has 15 residues. V lost 2 bases, J lost 1 base, and 11 bases lay in between. Germline values: CDR1 SGHVS, CDR2 FNYEAQ. CDR3 region: CASSLIHSPQETQYF. Written as DNA, the CDR3 is TGTGCCAGCAGCTTAATTCACAGTCCCCAAGAGACCCAGTACTTC.

The J gene is TRBJ1-4, the V gene TRBV5-6; D unresolved. V gave up 6 bases and J gave up 0 bases, with 6 bases separating them. This CDR3 contains 13 residues. CDR1 SGHDT and CDR2 YYEEEE come from the germline V gene. The CDR3 here is CASNPATNEKLFF. CDR3 coding DNA: TGTGCCAGCAACCCGGCAACTAATGAAAAACTGTTTTTT.

This chain joins TRBV12-5 and TRBJ1-3; 10 bases are a match to TRBD1. Germline V CDR1 and CDR2: LGHNT, FRNRAP. V gave up 5 bases and J gave up 7 bases; unmatched junction bases: 5. The CDR3 runs to 14 residues. CDR3 residues: CASGTTGGGNTIYF. The CDR3 DNA sequence: TGTGCTAGTGGTACGACAGGGGGCGGGAACACCATATATTTT.

This clone has a single count. V and J are TRBV6-1 and TRBJ1-4, with D possibly matching TRBD1 (5 bases). CDR3 size: 13 residues. Trimming shortened V by 2 bases and J by 7 bases, and 8 bases separated the two germline ends. Germline V gene sequence: CDR1 MNHNS, CDR2 SASEGT. CDR3 in amino acids: CASSELGGEKLFF. CDR3 in DNA: TGTGCCAGCAGTGAATTGGGGGGTGAAAAACTGTTTTTT.

Worth noting for this clone: In the same sample, other DNA sequences code for this CDR3. The CDR3 spells CASSLTGGVTEAFF. The DNA for the CDR3 is TGTGCCAGCAGCCTGACAGGGGGCGTCACTGAAGCTTTCTTT. The rearrangement uses TRBV27 and TRBJ1-1, with TRBD1 matching over 10 bases. V shed 6 bases and J 4 bases; nucleotides not matched to a gene: 5. Germline CDR1 MNHEY, CDR2 SMNVEV (reference sequence). This CDR3 has 14 residues.

This chain links TRBV2 with TRBJ1-5; D ambiguous. The germline V gene has CDR1 SNHLY and CDR2 FYNNEI. Trimming took 4 bases from V and 2 from J, leaving 12 bases between them. The CDR3 has 15 residues. The CDR3 region has the DNA TGTGCCAGCAGTGGCTTCGGTTTTGGCAATCAGCCCCAGCATTTT. This codes for CASSGFGFGNQPQHF.

This chain links TRBV5-1 with TRBJ2-7; a possible D gene is TRBD1 (6 bases). The CDR3 spans 12 residues. Trimming shortened V by 7 bases and J by 3 bases, and 11 bases separated the two germline ends. Germline V gene data show CDR1 as SGHRS and CDR2 as YFSETQ. CDR3 loop: CASGRGCYEQYV. The CDR3 nucleotides are TGCGCCAGCGGCAGGGGATGCTACGAGCAGTACGTC.

The chain recombines TRBV5-1 with TRBJ1-4; D gene uncertain. CDR3 size: 15 residues. V lost 4 bases and J lost 3, with 13 bases in between. CDR1 SGHRS and CDR2 YFSETQ come from the germline V gene. In DNA form, the CDR3 reads TGCGCCAGCAGCCCCTACGAGGGAGCTAATGAAAAACTGTTTTTT. Translating gives CASSPYEGANEKLFF.

This chain joins TRBV6-5 and TRBJ2-7, with 12 bases aligning to TRBD1. V trimming: 8 bases; J trimming: 5 bases; junction bases outside the gene matches: 4. Germline CDR1 MNHEY, CDR2 SVGAGI. The CDR3 runs to 13 residues. The CDR3 loop is CASGGTGGDEQYV. CDR3 nucleotides: TGTGCCAGCGGGGGGACAGGGGGCGACGAGCAGTACGTC.

The V call is TRBV7-9, the J call TRBJ1-2; D remains unclear. The CDR3 spans 13 residues. CDR1 is SEHNR, CDR2 FQNEAQ, per germline (reference sequence). V was shortened by 1 base and J by 8 bases, with 11 bases between the two germline ends. CDR3 amino acids: CASSLGQLEGYTF. DNA of the CDR3: TGTGCCAGCAGCTTAGGACAACTAGAAGGCTACACCTTC.

This clone is a singleton in its sample. The chain joins TRBV4-3 to TRBJ2-5, with 8 bases identical to TRBD2. The V gene's germline CDR1 is LGHNA and CDR2 YSLEER. The length of the CDR3 is 14 residues. After removal of 3 bases from V and 5 bases from J, the junction contained 5 bases not matched to a gene. The CDR3 sequence is CASSHTRTSETQYF. The CDR3 DNA is TGCGCCAGCAGCCACACTCGGACTAGCGAGACCCAGTACTTC.

This chain links TRBV14 with TRBJ1-1, with D possibly matching TRBD1 (5 bases). V lost 1 base to trimming and J lost 4 bases, with 13 bases between them. This CDR3 contains 15 residues. CDR1 is SGHDN and CDR2 is FVKESK in the germline V gene. The chain's CDR3 is CASSQVWGLATEAFF. DNA for the CDR3: TGTGCCAGCAGCCAAGTGTGGGGCCTGGCCACTGAAGCTTTCTTT.

V and J are TRBV5-4 and TRBJ2-2; TRBD1 agrees at 7 bases. Germline V gene sequence: CDR1 SGHNT, CDR2 YYREEE (reference sequence). Trimming cost V 4 bases and J 0 bases; bases outside gene matches: 3. The CDR3 is 15 amino acids. Here the CDR3 reads CASSPDRANTGELFF. The CDR3 nucleotides are TGTGCCAGCAGCCCAGACAGGGCGAACACCGGGGAGCTGTTTTTT.

This chain connects TRBV5-6 to TRBJ2-3; 8 bases match TRBD2. The V segment lost 4 bases and the J segment 5 bases; nucleotides outside the gene matches: 12. The CDR3 is 16 amino acids. The V gene's germline CDR1 is SGHDT and CDR2 YYEEEE. CDR3 protein: CASSHYGGANEDTQYF. CDR3 in DNA: TGTGCCAGCAGCCATTACGGGGGGGCTAATGAAGATACGCAGTATTTT.

This chain uses TRBV27 with TRBJ2-7; D is perhaps TRBD1 (6 bases). Germline CDR1 and CDR2: MNHEY and SMNVEV (reference sequence). V was cut by 2 bases and J by 0 bases, with 8 bases left in between. The CDR3 contains 14 residues. CDR3 DNA sequence: TGTGCCAGCAGTTTAACGGGACACTCCTACGAGCAGTACTTC. Amino acids: CASSLTGHSYEQYF.

Concerning this clone itself: One end of the junction is discordant with germline, which a read error may explain. The chain combines TRBV6-6 with TRBJ1-2; D call uncertain. Looked up from germline, CDR1 is MNHNY and CDR2 is SVGAGI (reference sequence). This CDR3 is built from 11 residues. The CDR3 DNA sequence: TGTGCCAGGAGAGACTGGTCACTCTTCCTCTTC. Protein product: CARRDWSLFLF.

This chain connects TRBV4-1 to TRBJ2-3, with D tentatively TRBD2 (5 bases). V lost 0 bases and J 10 bases, leaving 5 bases between the germline ends. This CDR3 comprises 11 residues. Germline CDR1 MGHRA, CDR2 YSYEKL. CDR3 bases: TGCGCCAGCAGCCAAGAAGCGGCGCAGTATTTT. It is translated as CASSQEAAQYF.

The chain recombines TRBV25-1 with TRBJ1-1; D may be TRBD1 (5 bases). Germline V gene lookup returns CDR1 MGHDK and CDR2 SYGVNS. The V end was cut by 4 bases, the J end by 12 bases, with 12 bases between. This CDR3 is 11 amino acids long. The CDR3 nucleotides read TGTGCCAGCAGTGCTGGCAGGGATTCTTTCTTT. Its translation is CASSAGRDSFF.